This passage covers 21 T cell receptor beta chains from one sample sequenced in a study of patients and donors after allogeneic stem cell transplantation. TCRdb itself ran the RT-PCR reads through MiXCR, one entry per CDR3 protein. The table includes under 200,000 distinct CDR3 sequences, approximately 24% detected once. Input material: blood, either unsorted or a sorted T cell fraction (not recorded which). The receptor source for this set is a human donor who was either an allogeneic HSCT recipient or a stem cell or donor lymphocyte infusion donor (not recorded which). It is not recorded whose cells these are; they may come from a transplant donor.

To note about this clonotype: The final CDR3 position lacks the conserved phenylalanine or tryptophan, pointing to a likely read error. This chain uses TRBV20-1 with TRBJ2-2; TRBD1 aligns across 7 bases. The junction had 11 bases not matched to a gene; V was cut back by 5 bases and J by 8 bases. This CDR3 has 14 amino acids. The germline V gene encodes CDR1 DFQATT and CDR2 SNEGSKA (reference sequence). The CDR3 DNA is TGCAGTGCTCCTAGTTTACAGGGGAGAGGGGAGCTGTTTTTG. Translating gives CSAPSLQGRGELFL.

This clonotype was detected many times. The rearrangement links TRBV5-1 to TRBJ1-1; no clear D. V gave up 0 bases and J gave up 4 bases, with 13 bases separating them. Germline lookup yields CDR1 SGHRS and CDR2 YFSETQ. This CDR3 spans 15 amino acids. This CDR3 is CASSLDQPGGTEAFF. Here the CDR3 DNA reads TGCGCCAGCAGCTTGGACCAGCCTGGCGGCACTGAAGCTTTCTTT.

The V call is TRBV7-6, the J call TRBJ2-7, with D possibly matching TRBD1 (5 bases). The CDR3 sequence is 14 residues long. Trimming stripped 5 bases from V and 2 bases from J, with 13 bases between. Germline CDR1 SGHVS, CDR2 FNYEAQ. The CDR3 DNA is TGTGCCAGCAGCGATCACAGGAGAACCTACGAGCAGTACTTC. Protein: CASSDHRRTYEQYF.

CDR3 bases: TGCAGTGCTAGAAGTCGCGGGAAATACGAGCAGTACTTC. As protein: CSARSRGKYEQYF. The chain is built from TRBV20-1 and TRBJ2-7; the D gene is possibly TRBD2 (6 bases). Trimming pared 2 bases from V and 4 bases from J, leaving 12 bases between. CDR3 size: 13 residues. From germline, CDR1 is DFQATT and CDR2 SNEGSKA (reference sequence).

This chain joins TRBV2 and TRBJ1-1; no reliable D call. Trimming pared 7 bases from V and 2 bases from J, leaving 8 bases between. The germline gives CDR1 SNHLY, CDR2 FYNNEI. The CDR3 length is 12 residues. The CDR3 region is CASTVSNTEAFF. In nucleotides, the CDR3 is TGTGCCAGCACAGTCAGTAACACTGAAGCTTTCTTT.

The rearrangement links TRBV11-2 to TRBJ1-3; possible D gene TRBD1, 5 bases. V lost 3 bases, J lost 0 bases, and 6 bases lay in between. The CDR3 is made up of 14 amino acids. Germline CDR1 is SGHAT and CDR2 is FQNNGV. The CDR3 sequence: CASSLTVSGNTIYF. The CDR3 nucleotides are TGTGCCAGCAGCTTGACAGTCTCTGGAAACACCATATATTTT.

The rearrangement uses TRBV5-1 and TRBJ2-1, with 11 bases matching TRBD2. Germline loops: CDR1 SGHRS, CDR2 YFSETQ. Trimming took 4 bases from V and 4 from J; bases not matched to a gene: 7. CDR3 length: 16 residues. DNA for the CDR3: TGCGCCAGCAGCCCCGGCGGGACTAGCGGTTACAATGAGCAGTTCTTC. It codes for CASSPGGTSGYNEQFF.

The gene calls are TRBV3-1 and TRBJ2-4; 11 bases are a match to TRBD2. With 3 bases clipped from V and 6 bases from J, the junction kept 4 bases outside the gene matches. The germline CDR1 and CDR2 sequences are LGHDT and YNNKEL (reference sequence). The CDR3 sequence is 15 residues long. The CDR3 nucleotides are TGTGCCAGCAGCCACCGACTAGCGGGGTCAAACATTCAGTACTTC. Protein: CASSHRLAGSNIQYF.

A few counts support this clonotype. The rearrangement joins TRBV29-1 to TRBJ1-1; D unresolved. The CDR3 runs 12 residues. V was trimmed by 1 base and J by 8 bases, leaving 11 bases between them. Germline V gene data show CDR1 as SQVTM and CDR2 as ANQGSEA. CDR3 coding DNA: TGCAGCGTTGAAGGCTCCAGCCCCGAAGCTTTCTTT. The encoded protein is CSVEGSSPEAFF.

This chain connects TRBV12-3 or TRBV12-4 to TRBJ1-3; D is perhaps TRBD1 (5 bases). V lost 7 bases and J lost 0, with 13 bases in between. The CDR3 consists of 15 residues. DNA for the CDR3: TGTGCCAGCAATCTGGGACCGAACTCTGGAAACACCATATATTTT. Translating gives CASNLGPNSGNTIYF.

The CDR3 nucleotides read TGTGCCAGCAGCGCATACGGACAGGGGGCCACTGAAGCTTTCTTT. This translates into CASSAYGQGATEAFF. V gene TRBV7-8 combines with J gene TRBJ1-1, with 11 bases identical to TRBD1. Germline-derived CDR1 and CDR2 are SGHVS and FQNEAQ. The CDR3 is 15 residues long. The V gene end was trimmed by 5 bases and the J gene end by 4 bases; junction bases not matched to a gene: 6.

The chain has TRBV20-1 and TRBJ2-1, with 12 bases identical to TRBD2. This CDR3 has 17 amino acids. Losses at the gene ends were 2 bases for V and 4 bases for J; bases not matched to a gene: 9. Germline CDR1 and CDR2: DFQATT and SNEGSKA (reference sequence). The CDR3 region is CSARSSALAGGYNEQFF. DNA for the CDR3: TGCAGTGCTAGATCCTCCGCACTAGCGGGAGGTTACAATGAGCAGTTCTTC.

This clonotype was observed a few times. This chain joins TRBV21-1 and TRBJ1-2. TRBV21-1 represents a pseudogene. The CDR3 runs to 16 residues. The CDR3 sequence: CASRGGVSRTTYGYTF. For the CDR3, the DNA is TGTGCCAGCAGAGGAGGGGTTAGTCGGACCACCTATGGCTACACCTTC.

This clonotype was seen ten or more times. An end of the junction does not agree with germline; a read error may underlie this. CDR3: CSVEADRVNYGYTF. CDR3 nucleotides: TGCAGCGTCGAAGCGGACAGGGTAAACTATGGCTACACCTTC. The V call is TRBV29-1, the J call TRBJ1-2, with TRBD1 identical over 8 bases. The CDR3 loop spans 14 amino acids. Germline CDR1 and CDR2: SQVTM and ANQGSEA. The full variable domain, in which reference TRBV29-1 and TRBJ1-2 provide the parts outside the CDR3, is SAVISQKPSRDICQRGTSLTIQCQVDSQVTMMFWYRQQPGQSLTLIATANQGSEATYESGFVIDKFPISRPNLTFSTLTVSNMSPEDSSIYLCSVEADRVNYGYTFGSGTRLTVV.

This clonotype occurred a few times. The rearrangement uses TRBV20-1 and TRBJ2-3, with 12 bases aligning to TRBD2. CDR1 is DFQATT and CDR2 is SNEGSKA in the germline V gene (reference sequence). This CDR3 has 16 residues. V gave up 3 bases and J gave up 1 base; unmatched junction bases: 5. The CDR3: CSASPSGGAGTDTQYF. For the CDR3, the DNA is TGCAGTGCTAGCCCTAGCGGGGGGGCCGGCACAGATACGCAGTATTTT.

This clonotype came up a few times. This chain connects TRBV29-1 to TRBJ2-1, with 10 bases matching TRBD2. The CDR3 has 14 amino acids. V dropped 6 bases and J dropped 7; count of bases not matched to a gene: 9. CDR1 and CDR2 (germline): SQVTM, ANQGSEA. The CDR3 coding sequence is TGCAGCGTCCAGCGGGGGGGGGCCCGTAATGAGCAGTTCTTC. Translation gives CSVQRGGARNEQFF.

This clonotype was recorded at least ten times. The rearrangement uses TRBV6-1 and TRBJ1-1; TRBD1 matches at 9 bases. With 6 bases clipped from V and 10 bases from J, the junction kept 12 bases outside the gene matches. This CDR3 region has 14 residues. The V gene's germline CDR1 is MNHNS and CDR2 SASEGT. Here the CDR3 reads CASRETGQGWLAFF. CDR3 nucleotide sequence: TGTGCCAGCAGGGAGACCGGACAGGGGTGGTTAGCTTTCTTT.

V and J are TRBV20-1 and TRBJ2-7, with D perhaps being TRBD1 or TRBD2 (5 bases each). V was shortened by 3 bases and J by 2 bases, with 11 bases between the two germline ends. The CDR3 totals 13 residues. In germline, CDR1 is DFQATT, CDR2 SNEGSKA (reference sequence). CDR3 region: CSARAGSTYEQYF. CDR3 bases: TGCAGTGCTAGGGCAGGGAGCACCTACGAGCAGTACTTC.

The V and J genes are TRBV20-1 and TRBJ1-3, with D perhaps matching TRBD1 (6 bases). Germline-derived CDR1 and CDR2 are DFQATT and SNEGSKA (reference sequence). The CDR3 runs to 14 residues. Trimming left V 1 base short and J 4 bases short, with 11 bases between. In DNA form, the CDR3 reads TGCAGTGCTAGAGGTTTTGACAGGGGAAACACCATATATTTT. It translates to CSARGFDRGNTIYF.

This clonotype was seen more than once but under ten times. J is TRBJ2-1 and V is TRBV5-1; TRBD2 is a possible D gene (5 bases). The length of the CDR3 is 15 residues. Germline CDR1 SGHRS, CDR2 YFSETQ. V gave up 2 bases and J gave up 1 base, with 10 bases separating them. The CDR3 here is CASSLLESSYNEQFF. For the CDR3, the DNA is TGCGCCAGCAGCTTACTAGAGTCGTCCTACAATGAGCAGTTCTTC.

This clonotype was seen only once. V and J are TRBV20-1 and TRBJ1-2, with 8 bases lining up with TRBD1. This CDR3 is 13 amino acids long. J was trimmed by 5 bases and V by 3 bases; bases with no gene match: 5. CDR1 and CDR2 from the germline V gene are DFQATT and SNEGSKA (reference sequence). CDR3 sequence reads: CSARDRVGYGYTF. CDR3 sequence (DNA): TGCAGTGCTAGGGACAGGGTGGGTTATGGCTACACCTTC.